The 23 T cell receptor beta chains given below trace back to one sample, sequenced in a study of OX40 agonist ivuxolimab in advanced cancers. Libraries were prepared by immunoSEQ multiplex PCR; TCRdb keeps only in-frame clonotypes and omits some of them. The table has under 85,000 clones, more than 80% seen once; the top ten hold roughly 5%. The sample in question was CD4+ or CD8+ T cells sorted from blood, obtained in a trial of the OX40 agonist ivuxolimab. Source of these receptors: an adult with an advanced solid tumor such as melanoma, head and neck, liver or kidney cancer.

The CDR3 DNA sequence: TGTGCCAGCAGCTTAGGACTAGCGGACGTAAATGAGCAGTTCTTC. This sequence encodes CASSLGLADVNEQFF. V usage is TRBV7-9 and J usage is TRBJ2-1; 9 nucleotides line up with TRBD2. Trimming cost V 1 base and J 7 bases; bases outside gene matches: 5. Germline CDR1 SEHNR, CDR2 FQNEAQ (reference sequence). The CDR3 spans 15 residues. The entire variable domain, with the rest obtained from reference TRBV7-9 and TRBJ2-1, is as follows: DTGVSQNPRHKITKRGQNVTFRCDPISEHNRLYWYRQTLGQGPEFLTYFQNEAQLEKSRLLSDRFSAERPKGSFSTLEIQRTEQGDSAMYLCASSLGLADVNEQFFGPGTRLTVL.

The rearrangement uses TRBV11-2 and TRBJ2-7; TRBD1 matches 9 bases. The trim removed 6 bases at V and 3 bases at J, leaving 12 bases unmatched. Germline lookup yields CDR1 SGHAT and CDR2 FQNNGV. This CDR3 is built from 16 residues. The chain's CDR3 is CASSSRDRDRDYEQYF. In DNA, the CDR3 is TGTGCCAGCAGTTCCCGGGACAGGGATCGGGACTACGAGCAGTACTTC. The variable domain in full, with the rest retrieved from reference TRBV11-2 and TRBJ2-7, is EAGVAQSPRYKIIEKRQSVAFWCNPISGHATLYWYQQILGQGPKLLIQFQNNGVVDDSQLPKDRFSAERLKGVDSTLKIQPAKLEDSAVYLCASSSRDRDRDYEQYFGPGTRLTVT.

The V gene is TRBV18, the J gene TRBJ2-1; 8 bases map to TRBD2. CDR3 length: 18 amino acids. Trimming took 0 bases from V and 4 from J; bases not matched to a gene: 11. Germline CDR1 and CDR2: KGHSH and LQKENI. The DNA of the CDR3 is TGTGCCAGCTCACCACCGTCAGGACAGCGGGAGAGATACAATGAGCAGTTCTTC. Translated, it gives CASSPPSGQRERYNEQFF.

The chain recombines TRBV29-1 with TRBJ2-5; unclear D gene. Deletions cut 5 bases from V and 2 bases from J, with 9 bases between. The CDR3 loop spans 12 amino acids. Germline values: CDR1 SQVTM, CDR2 ANQGSEA. Written as DNA, the CDR3 is TGCAGCGTTCGGTATAGTCAAGAGACCCAGTACTTC. It yields the protein CSVRYSQETQYF.

The chain recombines TRBV7-3 with TRBJ2-2; 11 nucleotides agree with TRBD2. Germline trimming cut 5 bases from V and 6 bases from J; bases unmatched to any gene: 11. The germline gives CDR1 SGHTA, CDR2 FQGTGA. This CDR3 spans 17 amino acids. CDR3 in DNA: TGTGCCAGCAGCATTCCAACACTAGCGGGAGTACCCGGGGAGCTGTTTTTT. Amino acid sequence: CASSIPTLAGVPGELFF. The complete variable domain, with remaining parts taken from reference TRBV7-3 and TRBJ2-2, reads GAGVSQTPSNKVTEKGKYVELRCDPISGHTALYWYRQSLGQGPEFLIYFQGTGAADDSGLPNDRFFAVRPEGSVSTLKIQRTERGDSAVYLCASSIPTLAGVPGELFFGEGSRLTVL.

The genes are TRBV7-2 and TRBJ2-7; 7 bases line up with TRBD2. From germline, CDR1 is SGHTA and CDR2 FQGNSA. The CDR3 contains 15 residues. After removal of 5 bases from V and 1 base from J, the junction contained 8 bases not matched to a gene. Here the CDR3 DNA reads TGTGCCAGCAGCCCCACTAGCGCCGAATCCTACGAGCAGTACTTC. This gives the protein CASSPTSAESYEQYF.

This chain connects TRBV7-3 to TRBJ2-1; no definite D call. The CDR3 contains 14 residues. Per the germline V gene, CDR1 is SGHTA and CDR2 is FQGTGA. With 0 bases removed from V and 5 bases from J, the gap between germline ends came to 8 bases. The CDR3: CASSLTGSHNEQFF. In DNA form, the CDR3 reads TGTGCCAGCAGCTTAACTGGTAGCCACAATGAGCAGTTCTTC.

The gene calls are TRBV13 and TRBJ2-2, with 12 bases that match TRBD2. Germline V gene sequence: CDR1 PRHDT, CDR2 FYEKMQ (reference sequence). The CDR3 has 16 amino acids. The V and J ends lost 4 bases and 4 bases, in that order; junction bases with no gene match: 4. DNA for the CDR3: TGTGCCAGCAGCTCCCGGACTAGCGGGACCACCGGGGAGCTGTTTTTT. This gives the protein CASSSRTSGTTGELFF.

V usage is TRBV11-3 and J usage is TRBJ2-1; 12 bases are shared with TRBD2. Germline V CDR1 and CDR2: SGHNT, YENEEA. After removal of 5 bases from V and 4 bases from J, the junction contained 3 bases not matched to a gene. The CDR3 has 15 residues. CDR3 in amino acids: CASSKTSGGYNEQFF. In nucleotides, the CDR3 is TGTGCCAGCAGCAAGACTAGCGGGGGATACAATGAGCAGTTCTTC.

The chain combines TRBV7-8 with TRBJ2-3, with 9 bases identical to TRBD1. Germline V lookup: CDR1 SGHVS, CDR2 FQNEAQ. V shed 5 bases and J 5 bases; nucleotides not matched to a gene: 8. The CDR3 is 15 amino acids. In DNA, the CDR3 is TGTGCCAGCAGCAGGGACAGGGCCCTTCAAGATACGCAGTATTTT. Protein product: CASSRDRALQDTQYF.

The CDR3 here is CASSLSPTYEQYF. CDR3 bases: TGTGCCAGCAGCCTTAGCCCTACTTACGAGCAGTACTTC. V is TRBV7-3 and J is TRBJ2-7; D remains unclear. Trimming removed 5 bases at V and 4 bases at J, with 12 bases between. This CDR3 comprises 13 residues. Germline V gives CDR1 SGHTA, CDR2 FQGTGA. The whole variable domain, remainder taken from reference TRBV7-3 and TRBJ2-7, is GAGVSQTPSNKVTEKGKYVELRCDPISGHTALYWYRQSLGQGPEFLIYFQGTGAADDSGLPNDRFFAVRPEGSVSTLKIQRTERGDSAVYLCASSLSPTYEQYFGPGTRLTVT.

This chain links TRBV7-2 with TRBJ1-1, with 9 bases that match TRBD1. V shed 3 bases and J 4 bases; nucleotides not matched to a gene: 6. Germline V gives CDR1 SGHTA, CDR2 FQGNSA. This CDR3 has 15 amino acids. The CDR3 loop reads CASSFYGQGSTEAFF. The CDR3 nucleotides are TGTGCCAGCAGCTTCTACGGACAGGGGAGCACTGAAGCTTTCTTT.

CDR3 amino acids: CASNPPGAGTYEQYF. The CDR3 DNA follows: TGTGCCAGCAATCCCCCCGGCGCGGGGACCTACGAGCAGTACTTC. The V call is TRBV28, the J call TRBJ2-7; perhaps TRBD2 as D (6 bases). Germline V gene lookup returns CDR1 MDHEN and CDR2 SYDVKM. The CDR3 loop spans 15 amino acids. Trimming took off 7 bases at V and 2 bases at J, with 18 bases between the two ends.

V usage is TRBV18 and J usage is TRBJ2-7; 9 nucleotides line up with TRBD2. The CDR3 is made up of 15 amino acids. The V segment lost 2 bases and the J segment 6 bases; nucleotides outside the gene matches: 8. Germline V gene lookup returns CDR1 KGHSH and CDR2 LQKENI. The DNA of the CDR3 is TGTGCCAGCTCACCAAATCCTAGCGGGATGACCGAGCAGTACTTC. Residues: CASSPNPSGMTEQYF.

The chain couples TRBV19 to TRBJ2-1; 10 nucleotides agree with TRBD1. The trim removed 2 bases at V and 9 bases at J, leaving 7 bases unmatched. The CDR3 contains 15 residues. Germline V gene lookup returns CDR1 LNHDA and CDR2 SQIVND (reference sequence). The CDR3 loop is CASSIIGQGGSEQFF. In nucleotides, the CDR3 is TGTGCCAGTAGTATAATCGGACAGGGGGGCAGTGAGCAGTTCTTC.

This clone occurred once. The CDR3 here is CASSIWTVGTQYF. As DNA, the CDR3 is TGTGCCAGCAGCATTTGGACAGTGGGGACCCAGTACTTC. This chain joins TRBV7-9 and TRBJ2-5; D possibly corresponds to TRBD1 (6 bases). The CDR3 extends over 13 amino acids. CDR1 SEHNR and CDR2 FQNEAQ come from the germline V gene (reference sequence). Trimming cost V 5 bases and J 7 bases, with 14 bases left between them.

Remarks on this clone: A junction end diverges from the germline sequence, so it may reflect a read error. The V and J genes are TRBV15 and TRBJ2-1; D is undetermined. CDR1 is LNHNV, CDR2 YYDKDF, per germline (reference sequence). The CDR3 is 13 residues long. For the CDR3, the DNA is TGTGCCACCAGCGGAGACAACTACAATGAGCAGTTCTTC. Its protein is CATSGDNYNEQFF.

The V gene is TRBV19, the J gene TRBJ2-2; 11 bases map to TRBD2. Germline trimming cut 5 bases from V and 5 bases from J; bases unmatched to any gene: 4. The germline gives CDR1 LNHDA, CDR2 SQIVND (reference sequence). This CDR3 comprises 15 residues. CDR3 sequence: CASSPGLAVTGELFF. The CDR3 DNA reads TGTGCCAGTAGTCCGGGACTAGCGGTTACCGGGGAGCTGTTTTTT.

The rearrangement uses TRBV19 and TRBJ2-1; D remains unclear. The CDR3 is 18 amino acids. V lost 6 bases and J 0 bases, leaving 21 bases between the germline ends. Germline values: CDR1 LNHDA, CDR2 SQIVND (reference sequence). The CDR3, as DNA: TGTGCCAGTAGCCCCGTGGGCTACCTCCCGAGCTCCTACAATGAGCAGTTCTTC. It translates to CASSPVGYLPSSYNEQFF.

The V call is TRBV6-6, the J call TRBJ1-2; tentative D call: TRBD1 (6 bases). V lost 4 bases, J lost 2 bases, and 8 bases lay in between. The CDR3 totals 13 residues. Germline CDR1 reads MNHNY; CDR2 reads SVGAGI (reference sequence). CDR3 region: CASSSGQNYGYTF. CDR3 nucleotides: TGTGCCAGCAGTTCTGGACAGAACTATGGCTACACCTTC.

The chain employs TRBV19 and TRBJ2-3; 10 bases match TRBD2. V lost 4 bases to trimming and J lost 2 bases; unmatched junction nucleotides: 6. The V gene's germline CDR1 is LNHDA and CDR2 SQIVND (reference sequence). CDR3 size: 16 residues. In DNA, the CDR3 is TGTGCCAGTAGTAAAAAGCGGGAGGGACCCACAGATACGCAGTATTTT. Its translation: CASSKKREGPTDTQYF.

The V and J genes are TRBV15 and TRBJ2-4, with 11 bases aligning to TRBD2. The CDR3 covers 16 residues. Trimming at V came to 8 bases and at J to 8 bases, leaving 14 bases not matched to a gene. The V gene's germline CDR1 is LNHNV and CDR2 YYDKDF (reference sequence). Here the CDR3 reads CATAALLAGGSDIQYF. In DNA form, the CDR3 reads TGTGCCACCGCAGCCCTCTTAGCGGGAGGGTCAGACATTCAGTACTTC.

The V and J genes are TRBV2 and TRBJ2-3, with D possibly matching TRBD2 (6 bases). Germline values: CDR1 SNHLY, CDR2 FYNNEI. The CDR3 runs 14 residues. The V and J ends lost 7 bases and 3 bases respectively, with 14 bases between them. For the CDR3, the DNA is TGTGCCAGCACTGGAGGGAGCGGAACAGATACGCAGTATTTT. Its translation is CASTGGSGTDTQYF.